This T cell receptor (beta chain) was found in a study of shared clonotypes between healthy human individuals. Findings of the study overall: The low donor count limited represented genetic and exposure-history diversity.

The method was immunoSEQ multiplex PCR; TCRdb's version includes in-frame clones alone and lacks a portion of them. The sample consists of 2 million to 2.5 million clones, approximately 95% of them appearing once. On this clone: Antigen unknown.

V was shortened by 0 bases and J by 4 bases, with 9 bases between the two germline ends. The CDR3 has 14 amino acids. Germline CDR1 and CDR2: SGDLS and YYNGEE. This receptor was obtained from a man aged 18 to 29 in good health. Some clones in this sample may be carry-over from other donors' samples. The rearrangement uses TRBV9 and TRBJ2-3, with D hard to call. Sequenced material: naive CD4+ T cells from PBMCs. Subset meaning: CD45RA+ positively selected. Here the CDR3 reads CASSVARVPDTQYF. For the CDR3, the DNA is TGTGCCAGCAGCGTAGCTAGGGTCCCAGATACGCAGTATTTT.